What follows are 18 T cell receptor beta chains derived from one specimen sequenced in a study of OX40 agonist ivuxolimab in advanced cancers. Measured with immunoSEQ multiplex PCR; TCRdb has only the in-frame clones, and not every one. The sample contains 65,000 to 80,000 clones, around 84% of which appear only once. The sample was CD4+ or CD8+ T cells sorted from blood, taken in a trial of the OX40 agonist ivuxolimab. The receptors stem from an adult with an advanced solid tumor such as melanoma, head and neck, liver or kidney cancer.

For this clone: Sequence at one end of the junction differs from germline and may be a read error. The J gene is TRBJ1-2, the V gene TRBV7-9; D remains unclear. The CDR3 is 12 residues long. Germline lookup yields CDR1 SEHNR and CDR2 FQNEAQ (reference sequence). CDR3 nucleotide sequence: TGTGCCAGCGGCTTAGAAACTGGGGGCTACACCTTC. It translates to CASGLETGGYTF.

The chain has TRBV30 and TRBJ2-7; TRBD1 agrees at 8 bases. Germline CDR1 and CDR2: GTSNPN and SVGIG (reference sequence). Trimming at V came to 7 bases and at J to 6 bases, leaving 20 bases not matched to a gene. The CDR3 has 16 amino acids. The CDR3 DNA follows: TGTGCCTTCAGCAGGGGACGGACAGGGAGTATAGGCGAGCAGTACTTC. Translated: CAFSRGRTGSIGEQYF.

The chain carries TRBV5-1 and TRBJ2-2, with 12 bases identical to TRBD1. This CDR3 has 16 amino acids. Germline loops: CDR1 SGHRS, CDR2 YFSETQ. V trimming: 4 bases; J trimming: 4 bases; junction bases outside the gene matches: 5. The CDR3 here is CASSKGQGAGTGELFF. The CDR3, as DNA: TGCGCCAGCAGCAAGGGACAGGGGGCAGGCACCGGGGAGCTGTTTTTT. The whole variable domain, filled in from reference TRBV5-1 and TRBJ2-2, reads KAGVTQTPRYLIKTRGQQVTLSCSPISGHRSVSWYQQTPGQGLQFLFEYFSETQRNKGNFPGRFSGRQFSNSRSEMNVSTLELGDSALYLCASSKGQGAGTGELFFGEGSRLTVL.

The chain couples TRBV7-2 to TRBJ2-1, with 9 nucleotides matching TRBD1. The CDR3 runs 14 residues. The J segment lost 7 bases and the V segment lost 4 bases, leaving 5 bases of the junction unmatched. From germline, CDR1 is SGHTA and CDR2 FQGNSA. The CDR3 nucleotides read TGTGCCAGCAGCTCCGGGACAGGGAGGAATGAGCAGTTCTTC. It specifies CASSSGTGRNEQFF.

This rearrangement joins TRBV19 to TRBJ2-5; 12 positions match TRBD2. In germline, CDR1 is LNHDA, CDR2 SQIVND (reference sequence). Trimming at V came to 3 bases and at J to 2 bases, leaving 4 bases not matched to a gene. The CDR3 is 16 amino acids. The DNA of the CDR3 is TGTGCCAGTAGTATCGGGCTAGCGGGGGGGCAAGAGACCCAGTACTTC. Translated, it gives CASSIGLAGGQETQYF.

J is TRBJ1-4 and V is TRBV7-9; D not resolved. The V and J ends lost 2 bases and 9 bases respectively, with 10 bases between them. CDR3 length: 13 residues. The germline CDR1 and CDR2 sequences are SEHNR and FQNEAQ (reference sequence). CDR3 loop: CASSLTFGQKLFF. DNA for the CDR3: TGTGCCAGCAGCTTAACCTTTGGGCAAAAACTGTTTTTT.

The chain joins TRBV11-2 to TRBJ2-5; 13 nucleotides match TRBD2. This CDR3 comprises 16 residues. V dropped 5 bases and J dropped 4; count of bases not matched to a gene: 7. Germline V CDR1 and CDR2: SGHAT, FQNNGV. CDR3 nucleotides: TGTGCCAGCAGCCCCACGGGACTAGCGGGGAGAGAGACCCAGTACTTC. It translates to CASSPTGLAGRETQYF.

The chain joins TRBV4-2 to TRBJ2-2, with D possibly called TRBD1 or TRBD2 (5 bases each). CDR3 length equals 16 residues. Trimming took off 0 bases at V and 1 base at J, with 9 bases between the two ends. Germline V gene data show CDR1 as LGHNA and CDR2 as YNFKEQ. CDR3 region: CASSQEGGGNTGELFF. DNA for the CDR3: TGTGCCAGCAGCCAAGAAGGTGGGGGGAACACCGGGGAGCTGTTTTTT.

The V call is TRBV28, the J call TRBJ2-7; no reliable D call. V shed 4 bases and J shed 3 bases, with 7 bases lying between them. The germline gives CDR1 MDHEN, CDR2 SYDVKM. The CDR3 contains 12 residues. The CDR3 coding sequence is TGTGCCAGCAGTTCTAACGACTACGAGCAGTACTTC. Encoded protein: CASSSNDYEQYF.

The chain recombines TRBV6-4 with TRBJ1-5, with no clear D. Germline values: CDR1 MRHNA, CDR2 SNTAGT. CDR3 length: 15 residues. Trimming stripped 3 bases from V and 2 bases from J, with 11 bases between. The CDR3 loop is CASSEGSGGNQPQHF. The CDR3 DNA reads TGTGCCAGCAGTGAGGGGAGTGGTGGCAATCAGCCCCAGCATTTT.

This chain uses TRBV21-1 with TRBJ2-7. TRBV21-1 is termed a pseudogene. This CDR3 comprises 15 residues. CDR3 sequence: CASSKRGGPFIEQYV. The CDR3 coding sequence is TGTGCCAGCAGCAAACGGGGCGGGCCTTTTATCGAGCAGTACGTC.

The V call is TRBV18, the J call TRBJ2-7; 7 bases are shared with TRBD1. Per the germline V gene, CDR1 is KGHSH and CDR2 is LQKENI. This CDR3 spans 13 amino acids. The trim removed 2 bases at V and 5 bases at J, leaving 3 bases unmatched. Here the CDR3 reads CASSPYDRDEQYF. CDR3 DNA sequence: TGTGCCAGCTCACCATATGACAGGGACGAGCAGTACTTC.

This clone was detected a few times. CDR3 in DNA: TGTGCCATCAGTGCCGTGGAGGCGGAGGCCCAGCATTTT. Residues: CAISAVEAEAQHF. The V and J genes are TRBV10-3 and TRBJ1-5; D gene uncertain. This CDR3 comprises 13 residues. V shed 4 bases and J shed 11 bases, with 15 bases lying between them. Germline CDR1 ENHRY, CDR2 SYGVKD.

This clone came up a few times. The chain employs TRBV30 and TRBJ1-3; 8 bases match TRBD1. V dropped 4 bases and J dropped 1; count of bases not matched to a gene: 6. This CDR3 is 15 amino acids long. From germline, CDR1 is GTSNPN and CDR2 SVGIG (reference sequence). The CDR3 sequence is CAWTPDRVSGNTIYF. CDR3 bases: TGTGCCTGGACCCCGGACAGGGTGTCTGGAAACACCATATATTTT.

V is TRBV11-2 and J is TRBJ2-1; D not resolved. V was shortened by 3 bases and J by 0 bases, with 9 bases between the two germline ends. CDR1 and CDR2 from the germline V gene are SGHAT and FQNNGV. This CDR3 has 15 amino acids. For the CDR3, the DNA is TGTGCCAGCAGCTTTATGATTAGCTCCTACAATGAGCAGTTCTTC. It codes for CASSFMISSYNEQFF.

V usage is TRBV11-3 and J usage is TRBJ1-1; TRBD1 agrees at 10 bases. CDR1 and CDR2 (germline): SGHNT, YENEEA. The V segment lost 5 bases and the J segment 9 bases; nucleotides outside the gene matches: 12. The CDR3 runs to 15 residues. This CDR3 is CASSRSGTGVDKAFF. The CDR3 DNA is TGTGCCAGCAGCCGATCCGGGACAGGGGTCGACAAAGCTTTCTTT.

The genes are TRBV12-2 and TRBJ2-5. TRBV12-2 is a pseudogene. This CDR3 is 12 amino acids long. This chain's CDR3 is CASRLEQETQYF. Here the CDR3 DNA reads TGTGCAAGTCGCTTAGAACAAGAGACCCAGTACTTC.

The chain employs TRBV5-6 and TRBJ2-7; D is ambiguous. This CDR3 is 14 amino acids long. The V gene's germline CDR1 is SGHDT and CDR2 YYEEEE. V lost 4 bases, J lost 0 bases, and 11 bases lay in between. For the CDR3, the DNA is TGTGCCAGCAGCCGCAACGGCATCTCCTACGAGCAGTACGTC. Protein product: CASSRNGISYEQYV.